These 2 T cell receptor beta chains originate from one sample sequenced in a study of patients and donors after allogeneic stem cell transplantation. MiXCR, run by TCRdb on the RT-PCR reads, gives a single entry per CDR3 protein. This sample carries about 87,000 distinct CDR3 sequences, around 5% of them seen once, and the ten largest clones take around 2.6%. Sequencing was done on a sample of blood, either unsorted or a sorted T cell fraction (not recorded which). The receptors shown here come from a human donor who was either an allogeneic HSCT recipient or a stem cell or donor lymphocyte infusion donor (not recorded which). It is not recorded whose cells these are; they may come from a transplant donor.

Concerning this clonotype: A much larger clone differs from this one at a single base, so this may be a read error. The genes are TRBV11-1 and TRBJ2-1, with D maybe TRBD2 (6 bases). Looked up from germline, CDR1 is SGHAT and CDR2 is FQDESV (reference sequence). The CDR3 loop spans 17 amino acids. CDR3 in amino acids: CDSSSGGGGGSYNEQFF. DNA for the CDR3: TGTGACAGCAGCTCCGGGGGTGGAGGAGGCTCCTACAATGAGCAGTTCTTC.

This clonotype was detected many times. The chain couples TRBV5-1 to TRBJ2-5; 7 bases are shared with TRBD2. CDR3 size: 16 residues. The V gene's germline CDR1 is SGHRS and CDR2 YFSETQ. With V trimmed by 1 base and J by 0 bases, 6 bases remained unmatched. The CDR3 region has the DNA TGCGCCAGCAGCTTGTTGGCTAGCGGTAACCAAGAGACCCAGTACTTC. It yields the protein CASSLLASGNQETQYF.